The TCR beta chain under discussion was sequenced for a study of blood T cells in healthy people across ages. On this clonotype itself: The target antigen is unknown.

Trimming cost V 5 bases and J 14 bases; bases outside gene matches: 8. This CDR3 is built from 11 residues. Germline V CDR1 and CDR2: SQVTM, ANQGSEA. The use of a sample-barcoded 5' primer and a J-beta primer mix characterized a second PCR of about 7 to 12 cycles. TCRdb redid the calling of the 5' RACE reads with MiXCR, one entry per CDR3 protein. The top ten hold about 42% of the sample, which has 750,000 to 950,000 distinct CDR3 sequences, roughly 53% seen once. Study observations and caveats: It was held that the diversity estimates obtained from one million T cells were underestimates.

This TCR came from a man of 80 years or more in good health. V is TRBV29-1 and J is TRBJ2-3; 9 bases agree with TRBD1. Sequencing was performed on blood. Here the CDR3 reads CSVLTGGYAYF. The CDR3 DNA sequence: TGCAGCGTTCTGACAGGGGGATACGCGTATTTT.